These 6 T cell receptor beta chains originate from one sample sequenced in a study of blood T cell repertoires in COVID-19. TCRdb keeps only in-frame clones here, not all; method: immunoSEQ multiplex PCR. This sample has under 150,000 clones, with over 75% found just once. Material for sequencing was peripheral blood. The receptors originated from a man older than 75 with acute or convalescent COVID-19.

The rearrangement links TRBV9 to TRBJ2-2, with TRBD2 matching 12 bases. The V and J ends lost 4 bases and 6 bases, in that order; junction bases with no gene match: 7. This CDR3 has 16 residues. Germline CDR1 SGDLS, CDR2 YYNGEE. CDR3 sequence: CASSLTPSGRAGELFF. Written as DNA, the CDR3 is TGTGCCAGCAGCCTAACACCTAGCGGGAGGGCCGGGGAGCTGTTTTTT.

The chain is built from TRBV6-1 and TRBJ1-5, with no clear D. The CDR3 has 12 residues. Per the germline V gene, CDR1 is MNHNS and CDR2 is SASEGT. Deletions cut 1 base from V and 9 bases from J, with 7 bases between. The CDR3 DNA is TGTGCCAGCAGTGAAGACATTCGGCCCCAGCATTTT. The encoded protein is CASSEDIRPQHF.

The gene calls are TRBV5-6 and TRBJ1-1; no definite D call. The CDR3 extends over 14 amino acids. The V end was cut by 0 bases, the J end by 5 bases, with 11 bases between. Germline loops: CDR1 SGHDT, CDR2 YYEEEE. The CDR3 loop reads CASSLGWGGTEAFF. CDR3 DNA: TGTGCCAGCAGCTTGGGCTGGGGAGGGACTGAAGCTTTCTTT. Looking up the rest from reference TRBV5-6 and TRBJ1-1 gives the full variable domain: DAGVTQSPTHLIKTRGQQVTLRCSPKSGHDTVSWYQQALGQGPQFIFQYYEEEERQRGNFPDRFSGHQFPNYSSELNVNALLLGDSALYLCASSLGWGGTEAFFGQGTRLTVV.

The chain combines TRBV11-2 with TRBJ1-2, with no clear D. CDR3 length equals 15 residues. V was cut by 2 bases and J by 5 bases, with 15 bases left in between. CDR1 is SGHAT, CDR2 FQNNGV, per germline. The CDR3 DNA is TGTGCCAGCAGCTTATCCCGAGGCGGTATATATGGCTACACCTTC. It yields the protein CASSLSRGGIYGYTF. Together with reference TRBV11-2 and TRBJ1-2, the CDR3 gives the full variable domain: EAGVAQSPRYKIIEKRQSVAFWCNPISGHATLYWYQQILGQGPKLLIQFQNNGVVDDSQLPKDRFSAERLKGVDSTLKIQPAKLEDSAVYLCASSLSRGGIYGYTFGSGTRLTVV.

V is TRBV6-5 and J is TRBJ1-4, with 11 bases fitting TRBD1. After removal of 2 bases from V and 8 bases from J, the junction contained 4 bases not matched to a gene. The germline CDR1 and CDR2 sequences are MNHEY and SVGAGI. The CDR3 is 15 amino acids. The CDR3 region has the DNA TGTGCCAGCAGTTACGGGGGACAGGGGGTGGAAAAACTGTTTTTT. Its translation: CASSYGGQGVEKLFF.

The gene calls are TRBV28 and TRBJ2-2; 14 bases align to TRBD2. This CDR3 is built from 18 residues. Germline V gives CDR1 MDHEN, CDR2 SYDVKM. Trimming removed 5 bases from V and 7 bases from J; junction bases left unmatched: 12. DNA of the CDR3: TGTGCCAGCAGTGGAGGGACTAGCGGGAGAGGGCTCTTCGGGGAGCTGTTTTTT. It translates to CASSGGTSGRGLFGELFF.